The present T cell receptor (beta chain) was sequenced within a study of blood T cell repertoires in COVID-19. About the study: The analysed material was cDNA or gDNA that came from T cells, B-cell-depleted T cells, or PBMCs.

CDR3 length: 14 residues. Germline trimming cut 3 bases from V and 0 bases from J; bases unmatched to any gene: 2. Germline lookup yields CDR1 LGHDT and CDR2 YNNKEL (reference sequence). How the authors handled the data: The assay estimated nucleated cells by amplifying reference gene primers. Measured with immunoSEQ multiplex PCR; TCRdb has only the in-frame clones, and not every one. V and J calls and clone size follow that table, whereas D and trimming were derived from the DNA. The sample has about 55,000 clones; over 65% are singletons. This clonotype originated in a man of 80 years or more with COVID-19, enrolled during active disease. The sequenced material came from peripheral blood. The rearrangement uses TRBV3-1 (or the pseudogene TRBV3-2) and TRBJ2-7, with 7 bases lining up with TRBD1. The CDR3 protein is CASSQAGGSYEQYF. Written as DNA, the CDR3 is TGTGCCAGCAGCCAGGCAGGGGGCTCCTACGAGCAGTACTTC.